Listed below are T cell receptor beta chains from one sample, sequenced in a study of cytomegalovirus exposure and HLA in healthy donors. The protocol was immunoSEQ multiplex PCR, while the TCRdb copy is restricted to in-frame clones and leaves out a portion. This sample lists tens of thousands of clones; its ten largest clones have around an eighth. Sequenced sample: PBMCs. These receptors were taken from a man between 18 and 29 years old in good health and CMV-seropositive. CDR3s include the opening cysteine and the closing phenylalanine or tryptophan. D genes are given only for firm matches. Some rows have no size entry. The others give once, few or many, or a class for an expanded clone.

>TRBV2|.|.|TRBJ1-5
CASREGAKPQHF
TGTGCCAGCAGGGAGGGTGCAAAGCCCCAGCATTTT
>TRBV6-4|.|TRBD2|TRBJ2-1
CASSRTSGDHNEQFF
TGTGCCAGCAGTCGGACTAGCGGAGACCACAATGAGCAGTTCTTC
>TRBV27|.|.|TRBJ1-5
CASSYTGLGQPQHF
TGTGCCAGCAGCTATACCGGGTTAGGTCAGCCCCAGCATTTT
>TRBV10-3|.|TRBD2|TRBJ2-2
CAISERAGEGGELFF
TGTGCCATCAGTGAGAGGGCGGGAGAAGGCGGGGAGCTGTTTTTT
>TRBV27|.|.|TRBJ2-1
CASSLSFELSSYNEQFF
TGTGCCAGCAGTTTATCGTTCGAGTTAAGCTCCTACAATGAGCAGTTCTTC
>TRBV6-5|.|TRBD1|TRBJ2-7
CASSSGTASYEQYF
TGTGCCAGCAGCTCCGGGACAGCCTCCTACGAGCAGTACTTC
>TRBV27|medium-sized|TRBD1|TRBJ1-5
CASSFQTGGNQPQHF
TGTGCCAGCAGTTTCCAAACAGGGGGCAATCAGCCCCAGCATTTT
>TRBV11-3|.|TRBD1|TRBJ2-4
CASSFGTGRNENIQYF
TGTGCCAGCAGCTTCGGGACAGGAAGGAACGAAAACATTCAGTACTTC
>TRBV4-1|.|TRBD1|TRBJ2-7
CASSPTRDRRQYEQYF
TGCGCCAGCAGCCCAACTCGGGACAGGAGACAATACGAGCAGTACTTC
>TRBV19|.|.|TRBJ2-3
CASSIGQTTDTQYF
TGTGCCAGTAGTATAGGACAGACCACAGATACGCAGTATTTT
>TRBV30|.|.|TRBJ1-5
CAWSEGGLTQPQHF
TGTGCCTGGAGTGAAGGGGGATTGACTCAGCCCCAGCATTTT
>TRBV27|.|TRBD1|TRBJ2-7
CASRGTGQGEQYF
TGTGCCAGCAGAGGGACAGGCCAAGGGGAGCAGTACTTC
>TRBV28|.|TRBD1|TRBJ2-7
CAIPGDRVDEQYF
TGTGCCATTCCCGGGGACAGGGTCGACGAGCAGTACTTC
>TRBV2|.|.|TRBJ1-5
CASSGPFTGSNQPQHF
TGTGCCAGCAGTGGTCCCTTCACAGGGAGCAATCAGCCCCAGCATTTT
>TRBV11-1|.|.|TRBJ2-5
CASSLAGLQETQYF
TGTGCCAGCAGCTTAGCCGGACTACAAGAGACCCAGTACTTC
>TRBV5-4|.|.|TRBJ1-2
CASSLEGRNGYTF
TGTGCCAGCAGCTTGGAGGGGAGGAATGGCTACACCTTC
>TRBV21-1|.|.|TRBJ2-7
CASSARSGQPHHSEQYF
TGTGCCAGCAGCGCGCGATCGGGTCAGCCACATCATAGCGAGCAGTACTTC
>TRBV11-3|.|TRBD2|TRBJ2-7
CASSLDRRGRASGRYEQYF
TGTGCCAGCAGCTTAGATCGTCGCGGGAGGGCCTCTGGGCGCTACGAGCAGTACTTC
>TRBV7-3|.|.|TRBJ2-3
CASSLSASTDTQYF
TGTGCCAGCAGCTTAAGCGCTAGCACAGATACGCAGTATTTT
>TRBV28|.|.|TRBJ2-7
CASSLLRISYERYF
TGTGCCAGCAGTTTACTAAGGATCTCCTACGAGCGGTACTTC
>TRBV25-1|.|.|TRBJ1-2
CASSPGQSPNYGYTF
TGTGCCAGCAGTCCCGGACAGTCTCCAAACTATGGCTACACCTTC
>TRBV29-1|.|TRBD2|TRBJ2-7
CSVIAGGSYEQYF
TGCAGCGTCATAGCGGGAGGGTCCTACGAGCAGTACTTC
>TRBV4-1|.|.|TRBJ1-6
CASSQDPLQRDSPLHF
TGCGCCAGCAGCCAAGATCCCCTACAGAGGGATTCACCCCTCCACTTT
>TRBV5-1|.|TRBD1|TRBJ2-7
CASADGTATYEQYF
TGCGCCAGCGCTGACGGGACAGCAACCTACGAGCAGTACTTC
>TRBV11-3|.|.|TRBJ2-3
CASSFQGNTDTQYF
TGTGCCAGCAGCTTCCAGGGGAATACAGATACGCAGTATTTT
>TRBV9|.|TRBD1|TRBJ1-2
CASSVGQGINGYTF
TGTGCCAGCAGCGTTGGACAGGGGATTAATGGCTACACCTTC
>TRBV7-8|.|.|TRBJ2-3
CASSFQGSDTQYF
TGTGCCAGCAGCTTCCAGGGTTCAGATACGCAGTATTTT
>TRBV6-1|.|TRBD1|TRBJ1-3
CASRPGTGGNTIYF
TGTGCCAGCAGGCCCGGGACAGGGGGAAACACCATATATTTT
>TRBV30|.|.|TRBJ1-3
CAWSVRGTFRLNTIYF
TGTGCCTGGAGTGTACGAGGTACCTTTAGGCTTAACACCATATATTTT
>TRBV27|.|TRBD1|TRBJ1-5
CASSLFGTGNSNQPQHF
TGTGCCAGCAGTTTATTCGGGACAGGGAATAGCAATCAGCCCCAGCATTTT
>TRBV29-1|.|.|TRBJ1-1
CSAGGTPNTEAFF
TGCAGCGCCGGGGGGACACCTAACACTGAAGCTTTCTTT
>TRBV20-1|.|.|TRBJ1-2
CSARVAYGYTF
TGCAGTGCTAGAGTAGCCTATGGCTACACCTTC
>TRBV7-2|.|.|TRBJ2-1
CASRVRLARDNEQFF
TGTGCCAGCAGGGTACGGCTAGCGAGGGACAATGAGCAGTTCTTC
>TRBV19|.|.|TRBJ2-5
CASSPGLQETQYF
TGTGCCAGTAGCCCAGGGCTCCAAGAGACCCAGTACTTC
>TRBV11-3|.|TRBD2|TRBJ2-1
CASSLDGTSGISEQFF
TGTGCCAGCAGCTTGGACGGGACTAGCGGGATTTCCGAGCAGTTCTTC
>TRBV5-1|.|TRBD2|TRBJ2-7
CASSLGGLLAGEAYEQYF
TGCGCCAGCAGCTTGGGGGGCCTACTAGCGGGAGAGGCCTACGAGCAGTACTTC
>TRBV5-6|.|TRBD1|TRBJ2-7
CASSPGQGGAGYYEQYF
TGTGCCAGCAGCCCCGGACAGGGGGGGGCGGGGTACTACGAGCAGTACTTC
>TRBV9|.|.|TRBJ2-1
CASGPSSYNEQFF
TGTGCCAGCGGCCCCAGCTCCTACAATGAGCAGTTCTTC
>TRBV5-6|.|TRBD1|TRBJ1-2
CASSSSGQANYGYTF
TGTGCCAGCAGCTCCTCAGGACAGGCGAACTATGGCTACACCTTC
>TRBV15|.|.|TRBJ2-4
CATSRGGVNIQYF
TGTGCCACCAGCAGAGGTGGAGTTAACATTCAGTACTTC
>TRBV7-2|.|.|TRBJ2-3
CASSLPPPGEADTQYF
TGTGCCAGCAGCTTACCCCCCCCGGGGGAGGCAGATACGCAGTATTTT
>TRBV30|.|TRBD1|TRBJ2-7
CAWKRGQGFYEQYF
TGTGCCTGGAAGCGGGGACAGGGGTTCTACGAGCAGTACTTC
>TRBV21-1|.|.|TRBJ2-7
CASSKDISRDSYYEQYF
TGTGCCAGCAGCAAAGATATCTCAAGGGACAGCTACTACGAGCAGTACTTC
>TRBV30|.|.|TRBJ1-5
CAWAPTGMGNQPQHF
TGTGCCTGGGCCCCCACAGGTATGGGCAATCAGCCCCAGCATTTT
>TRBV7-2|.|TRBD1|TRBJ2-7
CASSSLRTGATSYEQYF
TGTGCCAGCAGCTCTCTCCGCACAGGGGCCACTTCCTACGAGCAGTACTTC
>TRBV11-3|.|TRBD2|TRBJ2-3
CASGREGTDTQYF
TGTGCCAGCGGGCGGGAGGGCACAGATACGCAGTATTTT
>TRBV10-2|.|TRBD2|TRBJ2-1
CASLASGREQFF
TGCGCCAGCCTAGCTAGCGGGAGAGAGCAGTTCTTC
>TRBV2|.|.|TRBJ1-2
CASTFVGGNYGYTF
TGTGCCAGCACCTTCGTTGGAGGGAACTATGGCTACACCTTC
>TRBV20-1|.|TRBD1|TRBJ2-3
CSADRGDTQYF
TGCAGTGCCGACAGGGGAGATACGCAGTATTTT
>TRBV7-3|.|TRBD1|TRBJ1-1
CASSLQGTGTEAFF
TGTGCCAGCAGCCTACAGGGGACGGGCACTGAAGCTTTCTTT